The present TCR beta chain was sequenced within a study of monozygotic twins with inflammatory bowel disease. Study-wide findings and caveats: The authors found no support for a single strong IBD-associated signal or clonotype.

TCRdb reprocessed the 5' RACE reads and reports one entry per CDR3 protein, with no DNA. The data show some 200,000 distinct CDR3 sequences, and the top ten clones hold under 8.5%. The germline V gene encodes CDR1 MNHEY and CDR2 SMNVEV (reference sequence). The CDR3 covers 14 residues. As concerns this clonotype: Its antigen is not identified.

Blood was drawn at 2.5 ml per donor. The J gene is TRBJ1-2, the V gene TRBV27; TCRdb gives TRBD1 as the D gene, but with no DNA this cannot be confirmed. The material sequenced was blood. The sequence came from a human donor with ulcerative colitis or Crohn's disease, or a healthy co-twin of an affected twin (not recorded which). CDR3 region: CASSSRTGGYGYTF.